This T cell receptor beta chain was captured in a study of T cell changes during pregnancy in multiple sclerosis. V was pared by 1 base and J by 4 bases, with 11 bases between. Germline values: CDR1 SGHDN, CDR2 FVKESK. This CDR3 has 15 amino acids. Here immunoSEQ multiplex PCR was the method, and the copy in TCRdb shows in-frame clones only, minus some. The sample includes around 130,000 clones, roughly 96% of them seen just once. The TCR comes from a female donor with multiple sclerosis, enrolled in a pregnancy study. This chain links TRBV14 with TRBJ2-1; tentative D call: TRBD1 (5 bases). This material consisted of peripheral blood, taken after pregnancy. CDR3 amino acids: CASSQVEGVYNEQFF. The CDR3 nucleotides are TGTGCCAGCAGCCAAGTTGAAGGGGTTTACAATGAGCAGTTCTTC.